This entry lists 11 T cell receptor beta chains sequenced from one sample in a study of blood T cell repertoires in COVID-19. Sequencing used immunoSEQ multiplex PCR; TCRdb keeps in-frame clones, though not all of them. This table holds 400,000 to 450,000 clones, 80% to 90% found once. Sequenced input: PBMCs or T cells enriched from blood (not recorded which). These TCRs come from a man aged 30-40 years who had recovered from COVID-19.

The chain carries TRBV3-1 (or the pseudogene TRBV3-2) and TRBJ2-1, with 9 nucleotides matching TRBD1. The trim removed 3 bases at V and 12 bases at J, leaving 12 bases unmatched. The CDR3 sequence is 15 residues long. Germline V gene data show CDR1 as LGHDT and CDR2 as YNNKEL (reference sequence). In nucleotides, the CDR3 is TGTGCCAGCAGCCATACGGGACAGGGAAGGGATAGGCAGTTCTTC. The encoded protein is CASSHTGQGRDRQFF.

CDR3 sequence: CASSFVPGEAFF. The DNA for the CDR3 is TGTGCCAGCAGTTTCGTACCCGGGGAAGCTTTCTTT. J is TRBJ1-1 and V is TRBV27, with unresolved D. Germline CDR1 reads MNHEY; CDR2 reads SMNVEV (reference sequence). The CDR3 runs to 12 residues. Trimming shortened V by 3 bases and J by 8 bases, and 10 bases separated the two germline ends.

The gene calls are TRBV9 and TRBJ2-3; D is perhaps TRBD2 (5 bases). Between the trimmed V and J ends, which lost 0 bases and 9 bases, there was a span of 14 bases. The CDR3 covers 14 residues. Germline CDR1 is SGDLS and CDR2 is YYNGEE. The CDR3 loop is CASSVVARDGTQYF. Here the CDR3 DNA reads TGTGCCAGCAGCGTAGTTGCTCGGGATGGGACGCAGTATTTT.

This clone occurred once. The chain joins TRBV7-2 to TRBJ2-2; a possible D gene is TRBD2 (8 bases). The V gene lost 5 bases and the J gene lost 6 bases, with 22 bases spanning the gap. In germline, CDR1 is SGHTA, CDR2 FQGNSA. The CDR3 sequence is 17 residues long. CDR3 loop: CASSLKGASGLSGELFF. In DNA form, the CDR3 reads TGTGCCAGCAGCCTCAAGGGGGCTAGCGGGCTCTCCGGGGAGCTGTTTTTT. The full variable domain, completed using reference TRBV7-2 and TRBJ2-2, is GAGVSQSPSNKVTEKGKDVELRCDPISGHTALYWYRQSLGQGLEFLIYFQGNSAPDKSGLPSDRFSAERTGGSVSTLTIQRTQQEDSAVYLCASSLKGASGLSGELFFGEGSRLTVL.

The CDR3 spells CSVDTSGEYEQFF. The CDR3 nucleotides are TGCAGCGTTGACACTAGCGGAGAGTATGAGCAGTTCTTC. J is TRBJ2-1 and V is TRBV29-1; the match to TRBD2 covers 8 bases. The V segment lost 3 bases and the J segment 8 bases; nucleotides outside the gene matches: 6. Germline CDR1 SQVTM, CDR2 ANQGSEA. This CDR3 is built from 13 residues.

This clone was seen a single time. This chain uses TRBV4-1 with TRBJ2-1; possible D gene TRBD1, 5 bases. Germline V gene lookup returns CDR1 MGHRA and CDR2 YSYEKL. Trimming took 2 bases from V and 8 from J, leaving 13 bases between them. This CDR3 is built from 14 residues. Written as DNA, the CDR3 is TGCGCCAGCAGCCAAAGGGTAGGGGCTGATGAGCAGTTCTTC. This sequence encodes CASSQRVGADEQFF.

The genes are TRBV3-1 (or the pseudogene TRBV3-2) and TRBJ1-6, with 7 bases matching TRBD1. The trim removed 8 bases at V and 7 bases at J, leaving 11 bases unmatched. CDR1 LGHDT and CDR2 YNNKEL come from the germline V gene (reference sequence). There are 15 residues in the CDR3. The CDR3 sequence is CASSTWGQRNSPLHF. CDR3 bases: TGTGCCAGCTCTACATGGGGACAGCGGAATTCACCCCTCCACTTT.

CDR3 protein: CAWGRDQETQYF. The CDR3 nucleotides read TGTGCCTGGGGTCGGGACCAAGAGACCCAGTACTTC. The gene calls are TRBV30 and TRBJ2-5; D gene uncertain. The CDR3 covers 12 residues. Germline V gives CDR1 GTSNPN, CDR2 SVGIG (reference sequence). Between the trimmed V and J ends, which lost 5 bases and 0 bases, there was a span of 7 bases.

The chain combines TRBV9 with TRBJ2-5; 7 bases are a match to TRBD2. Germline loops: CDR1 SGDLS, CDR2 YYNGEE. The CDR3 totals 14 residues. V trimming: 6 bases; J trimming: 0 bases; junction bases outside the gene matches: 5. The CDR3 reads CASNDGGYQETQYF. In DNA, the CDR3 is TGTGCCAGCAATGACGGGGGGTACCAAGAGACCCAGTACTTC.

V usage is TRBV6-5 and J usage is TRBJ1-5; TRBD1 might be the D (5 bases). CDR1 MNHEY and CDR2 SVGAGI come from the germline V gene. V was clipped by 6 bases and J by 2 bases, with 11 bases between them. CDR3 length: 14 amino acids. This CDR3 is CASSPGDRNQPQHF. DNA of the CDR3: TGTGCCAGCAGCCCGGGGGACCGCAATCAGCCCCAGCATTTT.

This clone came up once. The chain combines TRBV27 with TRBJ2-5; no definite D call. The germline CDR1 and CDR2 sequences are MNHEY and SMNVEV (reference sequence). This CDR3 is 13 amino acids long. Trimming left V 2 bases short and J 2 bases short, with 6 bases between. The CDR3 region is CASSLTRQETQYF. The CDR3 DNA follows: TGTGCCAGCAGTTTAACGCGGCAAGAGACCCAGTACTTC.